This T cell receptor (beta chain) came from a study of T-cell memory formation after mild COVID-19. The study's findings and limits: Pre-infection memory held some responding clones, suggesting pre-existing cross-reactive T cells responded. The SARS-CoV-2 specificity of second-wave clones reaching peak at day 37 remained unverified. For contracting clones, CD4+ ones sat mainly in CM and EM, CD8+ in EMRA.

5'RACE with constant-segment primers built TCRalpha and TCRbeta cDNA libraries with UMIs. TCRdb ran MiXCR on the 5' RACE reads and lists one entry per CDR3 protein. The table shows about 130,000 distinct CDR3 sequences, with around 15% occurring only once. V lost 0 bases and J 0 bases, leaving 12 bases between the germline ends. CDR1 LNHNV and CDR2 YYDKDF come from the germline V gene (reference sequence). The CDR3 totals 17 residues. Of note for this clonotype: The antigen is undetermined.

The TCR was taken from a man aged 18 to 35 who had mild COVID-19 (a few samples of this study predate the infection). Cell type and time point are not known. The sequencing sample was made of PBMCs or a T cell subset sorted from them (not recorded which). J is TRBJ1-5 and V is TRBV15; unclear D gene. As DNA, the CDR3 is TGTGCCACCAGCAGAGATGCCAGGAAAAATAGCAATCAGCCCCAGCATTTT. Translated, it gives CATSRDARKNSNQPQHF.